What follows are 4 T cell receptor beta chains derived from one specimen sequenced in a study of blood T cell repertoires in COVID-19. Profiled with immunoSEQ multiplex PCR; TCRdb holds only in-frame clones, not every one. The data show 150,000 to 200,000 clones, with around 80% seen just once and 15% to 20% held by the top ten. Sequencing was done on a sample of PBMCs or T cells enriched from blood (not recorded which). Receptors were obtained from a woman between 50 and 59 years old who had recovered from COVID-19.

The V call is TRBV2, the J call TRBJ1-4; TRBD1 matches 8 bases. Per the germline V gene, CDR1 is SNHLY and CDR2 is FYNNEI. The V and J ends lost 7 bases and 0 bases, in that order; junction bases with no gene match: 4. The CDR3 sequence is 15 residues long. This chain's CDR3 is CASIGQGTTNEKLFF. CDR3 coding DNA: TGTGCCAGCATAGGACAGGGCACAACTAATGAAAAACTGTTTTTT.

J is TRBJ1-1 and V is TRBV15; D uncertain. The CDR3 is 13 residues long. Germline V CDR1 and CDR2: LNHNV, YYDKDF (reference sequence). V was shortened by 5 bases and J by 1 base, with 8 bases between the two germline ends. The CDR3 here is CATSLMANTEAFF. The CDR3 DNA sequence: TGTGCCACCAGCCTCATGGCGAACACTGAAGCTTTCTTT.

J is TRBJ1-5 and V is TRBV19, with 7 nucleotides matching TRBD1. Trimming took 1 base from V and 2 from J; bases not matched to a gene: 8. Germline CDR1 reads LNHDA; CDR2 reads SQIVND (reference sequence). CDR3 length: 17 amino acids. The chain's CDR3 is CASSIVTGVKRNQPQHF. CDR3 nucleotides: TGTGCCAGTAGTATAGTAACAGGGGTAAAGCGCAATCAGCCCCAGCATTTT.

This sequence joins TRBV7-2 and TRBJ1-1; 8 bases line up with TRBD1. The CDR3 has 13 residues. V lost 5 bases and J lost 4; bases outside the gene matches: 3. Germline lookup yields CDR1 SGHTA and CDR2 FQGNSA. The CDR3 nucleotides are TGTGCCAGCAGCCTACAGGGGGGCACTGAAGCTTTCTTT. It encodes CASSLQGGTEAFF.